The rows below give T cell receptor beta chains drawn from one sample of a study of CD8 T cells in Susac syndrome. TCRdb reanalysed the immunoSEQ multiplex PCR reads using MiXCR and keeps one entry per CDR3 protein. The sample consists of around 150,000 distinct CDR3 sequences, about 94% of them appearing once. Specimen: CD4+ T cells from PBMCs. These receptors originate from a human donor in good health. The CDR3 runs from the conserved cysteine through the conserved F or W. Each record gives: J gene, V gene, CDR3 protein.

TRBJ2-7 TRBV20-1 CSARGGGEAVYF
TRBJ1-2 TRBV6-5 CASSPTPGGGYTF
TRBJ2-1 TRBV4-2 CASSQATQRGKQFF
TRBJ1-1 TRBV7-6 CASSSDQNTEAFF
TRBJ2-3 TRBV20-1 CSANPSSGGRDTQYF
TRBJ2-3 TRBV25-1 CASSEYEDNTDTQYF
TRBJ2-3 TRBV3-1 CASQRRDGTDTQYF
TRBJ1-1 TRBV3-1 CASSRTNGGEAFF
TRBJ2-7 TRBV7-2 CASSFGGGSYEQYF
TRBJ2-1 TRBV20-1 CSANEGTSYNEQFF
TRBJ1-1 TRBV27 CASSSSPTGATEAFF
TRBJ2-7 TRBV20-1 CSARVLDPHSYEQYF
TRBJ2-2 TRBV12-3/TRBV12-4 CASSPFMLTGELFF
TRBJ2-7 TRBV6-2/TRBV6-3 CASKNRDAEQYF
TRBJ2-1 TRBV9 CASSVRPSGDNEQFF
TRBJ1-1 TRBV2 CASKTDHRGSAEAFF
TRBJ1-2 TRBV12-3/TRBV12-4 CASRISGSHGYTF
TRBJ2-2 TRBV24-1 CATSEPGTGGAGTGELFF
TRBJ1-4 TRBV7-2 CASSLQGYNEKLFF
TRBJ1-2 TRBV20-1 CSATLWEGFKGYTF
TRBJ1-2 TRBV30 CAWSLERRNGYTF
TRBJ1-5 TRBV19 CASSGVFSNQPQHF
TRBJ2-5 TRBV6-5 CASSYRDGETQYF
TRBJ1-4 TRBV20-1 CSARDPLSVKLFF
TRBJ2-7 TRBV7-8 CASSDYGTGRDEQYF
TRBJ1-1 TRBV18 CASSPNVNTEAFF
TRBJ1-6 TRBV20-1 CSAAPVGSYNSPLHF
TRBJ1-5 TRBV12-3/TRBV12-4 CASSADRGSLSQPQHF
TRBJ1-5 TRBV15 CATSRDNGWGQPQHF
TRBJ2-7 TRBV5-1 CASSFPGQGYEQYF
TRBJ2-3 TRBV5-1 CASSPTDTDTQYF
TRBJ2-7 TRBV19 CASSIRPENEQYF
TRBJ2-5 TRBV20-1 CSARGLNQETQYF
TRBJ1-1 TRBV27 CASSRQGQNTEAFF
TRBJ1-2 TRBV2 CASRGGQGGGYTF
TRBJ2-2 TRBV5-1 CASSLIGEGTGELFF
TRBJ1-1 TRBV20-1 CSAHKSGTEAFF
TRBJ2-5 TRBV5-4 CTSSLDRGAASGETQYF
TRBJ2-2 TRBV7-2 CASSAGNTGELFF
TRBJ2-5 TRBV9 CASSAEAGKETQYF